This T cell receptor (beta chain) was found in a study of T-cell memory formation after mild COVID-19. Overall study context: Largely donor-specific TCR clusters were found.

One entry per CDR3 protein, called by TCRdb with MiXCR from the 5' RACE reads. The sample holds around 60,000 distinct CDR3 sequences, around 9.5% seen once. This clonotype appeared a single time. The target antigen is unknown. The germline CDR1 and CDR2 sequences are SGHDN and FVKESK. The CDR3 is 15 amino acids. V lost 3 bases and J 7 bases, leaving 15 bases between the germline ends. Regarding the study as a whole: Memory cells collected pre-infection included some clones that later responded, suggesting cross-reactive memory joined.

The sample comprised PBMCs or a T cell subset sorted from them (not recorded which). This sequence originates from a man younger than 35 who had mild COVID-19 (a few samples of this study predate the infection). Cell type and time point are not known. The rearrangement joins TRBV14 to TRBJ2-2; the D gene is possibly TRBD1 (5 bases). CDR3 sequence: CASSHGKGQIGELFF. As DNA, the CDR3 is TGTGCCAGCAGCCACGGAAAGGGGCAGATCGGGGAGCTGTTTTTT.